A single sample is the source of the 29 T cell receptor beta chains below, sequenced in a study of siplizumab effects on memory and regulatory T cells. Data came from immunoSEQ multiplex PCR; TCRdb stores just in-frame clones and leaves some out. The repertoire holds around 100,000 clones, with over 85% as singletons. Sequenced material: Tregs sorted from blood. The receptors here all came from a human donor in good health.

The gene calls are TRBV7-9 and TRBJ2-5; D might be TRBD1 or TRBD2, each matching 6 bases. Germline V lookup: CDR1 SEHNR, CDR2 FQNEAQ (reference sequence). The V and J ends lost 0 bases and 3 bases respectively, with 8 bases between them. The CDR3 sequence is 14 residues long. CDR3 coding DNA: TGTGCCAGCAGCTTAGCGGGGGGCAAAGAGACCCAGTACTTC. Protein product: CASSLAGGKETQYF. Full variable domain (outside the CDR3, taken from reference TRBV7-9 and TRBJ2-5): DTGVSQNPRHKITKRGQNVTFRCDPISEHNRLYWYRQTLGQGPEFLTYFQNEAQLEKSRLLSDRFSAERPKGSFSTLEIQRTEQGDSAMYLCASSLAGGKETQYFGPGTRLLVL.

The chain employs TRBV6-5 and TRBJ1-2, with 11 positions matching TRBD1. V gave up 6 bases and J gave up 10 bases; unmatched junction bases: 10. CDR1 and CDR2 from the germline V gene are MNHEY and SVGAGI. The CDR3 has 14 amino acids. The CDR3, as DNA: TGTGCCAGCAGGCAAGGGACAGGGGGTTCCCTCTACACCTTC. It is translated as CASRQGTGGSLYTF.

The chain recombines TRBV7-6 with TRBJ1-1; 7 bases agree with TRBD1. Germline trimming cut 2 bases from V and 0 bases from J; bases unmatched to any gene: 3. Germline V gives CDR1 SGHVS, CDR2 FNYEAQ. The length of the CDR3 is 15 residues. The DNA of the CDR3 is TGTGCCAGCAGCTTATATACAGGGGTGAACACTGAAGCTTTCTTT. Its protein is CASSLYTGVNTEAFF.

V gene TRBV6-1 combines with J gene TRBJ1-2; no firm D call. The germline V and J ends were trimmed by 7 bases and 3 bases, with 15 bases remaining between them. The CDR3 extends over 14 amino acids. Germline V gene sequence: CDR1 MNHNS, CDR2 SASEGT. The CDR3: CASIRGSWDYGYTF. DNA of the CDR3: TGTGCCAGCATTCGAGGATCGTGGGACTATGGCTACACCTTC.

The chain uses TRBV11-2 and TRBJ2-1; D ambiguous. Per the germline V gene, CDR1 is SGHAT and CDR2 is FQNNGV. Deletions cut 5 bases from V and 12 bases from J, with 11 bases between. The CDR3 has 11 amino acids. The CDR3 loop is CASSPGRVQFF. CDR3 DNA: TGTGCCAGCAGCCCCGGAAGGGTGCAGTTCTTC.

This clone was observed once. The chain links TRBV11-3 to TRBJ2-1; D is unresolved. Germline V CDR1 and CDR2: SGHNT, YENEEA. Trimming stripped 2 bases from V and 4 bases from J, with 6 bases between. There are 13 residues in the CDR3. The CDR3 loop reads CASSLTRYNEQFF. Here the CDR3 DNA reads TGTGCCAGCAGCTTAACACGGTACAATGAGCAGTTCTTC.

The table lists this clone with a count of one. The chain uses TRBV5-4 and TRBJ1-2; 7 bases map to TRBD1. V shed 4 bases, J shed 3 bases, and the junction held 12 bases outside the gene matches. The CDR3 consists of 16 residues. Per germline, CDR1 SGHNT and CDR2 YYREEE (reference sequence). The chain's CDR3 is CASSPAPRQGDYGYTF. CDR3 in DNA: TGTGCCAGCAGCCCCGCCCCCCGACAGGGCGACTATGGCTACACCTTC.

This clone showed up just once. The rearrangement links TRBV4-3 to TRBJ2-7; tentative D call: TRBD2 (5 bases). The CDR3 covers 13 residues. CDR1 LGHNA and CDR2 YSLEER come from the germline V gene. Trimming stripped 2 bases from V and 6 bases from J, with 11 bases between. The CDR3 bases are TGCGCCAGCAGCCAATCACGCGAGGGCGAGCAGTACTTC. Protein product: CASSQSREGEQYF.

This clone has a handful of counts. J is TRBJ2-7 and V is TRBV5-1; no clear D gene. V was trimmed by 5 bases and J by 1 base, leaving 19 bases between them. Germline values: CDR1 SGHRS, CDR2 YFSETQ. The CDR3 consists of 16 residues. CDR3 loop: CASRMSPGVPSYEQYF. The CDR3 nucleotides are TGCGCCAGCAGAATGTCCCCGGGCGTACCATCCTACGAGCAGTACTTC.

The chain combines TRBV7-2 with TRBJ1-3, with D tentatively TRBD1 (6 bases). Germline CDR1 reads SGHTA; CDR2 reads FQGNSA. Trimming stripped 0 bases from V and 3 bases from J, with 6 bases between. The CDR3 runs to 14 residues. CDR3 sequence (DNA): TGTGCCAGCAGCTTAGCAGGGGGTGGAAACACCATATATTTT. Translated, it gives CASSLAGGGNTIYF.

The count of this clone is one. The chain is built from TRBV6-1 and TRBJ2-3; 13 bases align to TRBD2. The CDR3 extends over 16 amino acids. Germline V gives CDR1 MNHNS, CDR2 SASEGT. Trimming cost V 4 bases and J 4 bases; bases outside gene matches: 5. The CDR3, as DNA: TGTGCCAGCAGTGGGGGGACTAGCGGGGCGGCAGATACGCAGTATTTT. It codes for CASSGGTSGAADTQYF.

This chain connects TRBV30 to TRBJ1-6; unclear D gene. The germline gives CDR1 GTSNPN, CDR2 SVGIG (reference sequence). The germline V and J ends were trimmed by 0 bases and 9 bases, with 15 bases remaining between them. The CDR3 sequence is 15 residues long. CDR3 region: CAWSVRLGSTSPLHF. The DNA of the CDR3 is TGTGCCTGGAGTGTACGTCTTGGAAGCACTTCACCCCTCCACTTT.

The chain is built from TRBV11-2 and TRBJ2-6; D unclear. CDR3 length: 13 amino acids. The V gene's germline CDR1 is SGHAT and CDR2 FQNNGV. With 2 bases removed from V and 1 base from J, the gap between germline ends came to 0 bases. The DNA for the CDR3 is TGTGCCAGCAGCTTATCTGGGGCCAACGTCCTGACTTTC. It yields the protein CASSLSGANVLTF.

This CDR3 is CASSLGRDRGFYEQYF. DNA for the CDR3: TGTGCCAGCAGTTTAGGCCGGGACAGGGGGTTCTACGAGCAGTACTTC. The genes are TRBV27 and TRBJ2-7, with 11 bases identical to TRBD1. Germline lookup yields CDR1 MNHEY and CDR2 SMNVEV (reference sequence). The CDR3 spans 16 residues. After removal of 2 bases from V and 3 bases from J, the junction contained 6 bases not matched to a gene.

This clone was recorded only once. This chain links TRBV18 with TRBJ2-1, with 7 bases lining up with TRBD2. The CDR3 has 13 residues. V lost 1 base to trimming and J lost 10 bases; unmatched junction nucleotides: 4. Germline CDR1 reads KGHSH; CDR2 reads LQKENI. The CDR3 DNA reads TGTGCCAGCTCACCACGGACTAGTGACGAGCAGTTCTTC. Its protein is CASSPRTSDEQFF.

The chain combines TRBV5-1 with TRBJ2-7, with 15 nucleotides matching TRBD2. CDR1 SGHRS and CDR2 YFSETQ come from the germline V gene. The CDR3 loop spans 14 amino acids. The trim removed 4 bases at V and 6 bases at J, leaving 2 bases unmatched. The CDR3 sequence: CASSPGLAGGEQYF. DNA of the CDR3: TGCGCCAGCAGCCCGGGACTAGCGGGAGGCGAGCAGTACTTC.

There are a few counts of this clone. The chain links TRBV9 to TRBJ2-7; TRBD1 matches 7 bases. The CDR3 consists of 15 residues. V dropped 3 bases and J dropped 2; count of bases not matched to a gene: 8. Germline CDR1 reads SGDLS; CDR2 reads YYNGEE. As DNA, the CDR3 is TGTGCCAGCAGCGCGACAGGGTCTCCGGCCTACGAGCAGTACTTC. Residues: CASSATGSPAYEQYF.

The V call is TRBV2, the J call TRBJ1-2, with 9 bases fitting TRBD1. V trimming: 4 bases; J trimming: 5 bases; junction bases outside the gene matches: 5. Germline V gene lookup returns CDR1 SNHLY and CDR2 FYNNEI. The CDR3 is 14 amino acids. In DNA form, the CDR3 reads TGTGCCAGCAGTGTTTACAGGGGGCAATATGGCTACACCTTC. It is translated as CASSVYRGQYGYTF.

The genes are TRBV25-1 and TRBJ1-2; D gene unclear. The CDR3 runs 13 residues. Trimming stripped 6 bases from V and 8 bases from J, with 16 bases between. Germline V lookup: CDR1 MGHDK, CDR2 SYGVNS. CDR3 in amino acids: CASRESSSGGYTF. DNA for the CDR3: TGTGCCAGCAGGGAGTCGTCTTCTGGGGGCTACACCTTC.

The chain joins TRBV2 to TRBJ2-5; D gene ambiguous. V lost 6 bases to trimming and J lost 4 bases, with 3 bases between them. CDR1 and CDR2 from the germline V gene are SNHLY and FYNNEI. The CDR3 is made up of 10 amino acids. The CDR3 is CASSGETQYF. The CDR3 nucleotides read TGTGCCAGCAGCGGAGAGACCCAGTACTTC. The whole variable domain, remainder taken from reference TRBV2 and TRBJ2-5, is EPEVTQTPSHQVTQMGQEVILRCVPISNHLYFYWYRQILGQKVEFLVSFYNNEISEKSEIFDDQFSVERPDGSNFTLKIRSTKLEDSAMYFCASSGETQYFGPGTRLLVL.

The V call is TRBV6-5, the J call TRBJ2-6; unclear D gene. V gave up 3 bases and J gave up 4 bases, with 10 bases separating them. CDR1 and CDR2 from the germline V gene are MNHEY and SVGAGI. This CDR3 is 15 amino acids long. The CDR3 reads CASSYKVSGANVLTF. CDR3 sequence (DNA): TGTGCCAGCAGTTATAAGGTTTCAGGGGCCAACGTCCTGACTTTC.

The V and J genes are TRBV9 and TRBJ1-1, with 7 bases that match TRBD1. Germline values: CDR1 SGDLS, CDR2 YYNGEE. V dropped 4 bases and J dropped 1; count of bases not matched to a gene: 7. The CDR3 is made up of 15 amino acids. As DNA, the CDR3 is TGTGCCAGCAGCCCGGCGACAGGGCGGAACACTGAAGCTTTCTTT. Its translation is CASSPATGRNTEAFF. Looking up the rest from reference TRBV9 and TRBJ1-1 gives the full variable domain: DSGVTQTPKHLITATGQRVTLRCSPRSGDLSVYWYQQSLDQGLQFLIQYYNGEERAKGNILERFSAQQFPDLHSELNLSSLELGDSALYFCASSPATGRNTEAFFGQGTRLTVV.

Only one count was recorded for this clone. Mismatch with germline at one junction end may stem from a read error. The chain recombines TRBV6-6 with TRBJ2-5; D call uncertain. CDR1 and CDR2 from the germline V gene are MNHNY and SVGAGI (reference sequence). This CDR3 spans 13 amino acids. CDR3 bases: TGTGCCAGCAGTTCTAACAACCAAGGGACCCAGTACTTC. Its translation: CASSSNNQGTQYF.

This clone has just one count. The CDR3 region is CASSARQGPNTDTQYF. The CDR3 DNA is TGTGCCAGCAGCGCCCGACAGGGACCCAACACAGATACGCAGTATTTT. The chain combines TRBV7-9 with TRBJ2-3; the match to TRBD1 covers 7 bases. In germline, CDR1 is SEHNR, CDR2 FQNEAQ (reference sequence). This CDR3 contains 16 residues. V gave up 5 bases and J gave up 2 bases; unmatched junction bases: 10.

CDR3 DNA sequence: TGTGCCAGCACGTCTGGATTAAACTATGGCTACACCTTC. Protein product: CASTSGLNYGYTF. This chain connects TRBV2 to TRBJ1-2; D remains ambiguous. The V and J ends lost 7 bases and 2 bases respectively, with 11 bases between them. There are 13 residues in the CDR3. The germline gives CDR1 SNHLY, CDR2 FYNNEI.

The chain employs TRBV2 and TRBJ1-1; tentatively, D is TRBD1 (5 bases). Trimming left V 3 bases short and J 6 bases short, with 14 bases between. This CDR3 is 14 amino acids long. Germline CDR1 reads SNHLY; CDR2 reads FYNNEI. In DNA, the CDR3 is TGTGCCAGCAGTGATATGCAGGGACGGGCTGAAGCTTTCTTT. It encodes CASSDMQGRAEAFF. Together with reference TRBV2 and TRBJ1-1, the CDR3 gives the full variable domain: EPEVTQTPSHQVTQMGQEVILRCVPISNHLYFYWYRQILGQKVEFLVSFYNNEISEKSEIFDDQFSVERPDGSNFTLKIRSTKLEDSAMYFCASSDMQGRAEAFFGQGTRLTVV.

This rearrangement joins TRBV10-1 to TRBJ2-1; D is perhaps TRBD1 or TRBD2 (6 bases each). Germline CDR1 WNHNN, CDR2 SYGVQD (reference sequence). The CDR3 contains 11 residues. Trimming shortened V by 8 bases and J by 8 bases, and 10 bases separated the two germline ends. The CDR3 DNA reads as TGCGCCAGCTCACGGGGGCATGAGCAGTTCTTC. It codes for CASSRGHEQFF.

V gene TRBV27 combines with J gene TRBJ1-2, with a possible D match to TRBD1 (6 bases). Germline-derived CDR1 and CDR2 are MNHEY and SMNVEV (reference sequence). V was pared by 4 bases and J by 6 bases, with 9 bases between. The CDR3 is 12 residues long. The DNA of the CDR3 is TGTGCCAGCAGTTCCTACAGGGATGGCTACACCTTC. Its protein product is CASSSYRDGYTF.

This clone showed up just once. The sample holds other DNA sequences that translate to the same CDR3. The gene calls are TRBV25-1 and TRBJ1-1; D gene unclear. The CDR3 spans 13 residues. CDR1 is MGHDK, CDR2 SYGVNS, per germline. Trimming shortened V by 2 bases and J by 5 bases, and 9 bases separated the two germline ends. CDR3 in amino acids: CASSERTVTEAFF. The CDR3 DNA reads TGTGCCAGCAGTGAACGTACAGTTACTGAAGCTTTCTTT.